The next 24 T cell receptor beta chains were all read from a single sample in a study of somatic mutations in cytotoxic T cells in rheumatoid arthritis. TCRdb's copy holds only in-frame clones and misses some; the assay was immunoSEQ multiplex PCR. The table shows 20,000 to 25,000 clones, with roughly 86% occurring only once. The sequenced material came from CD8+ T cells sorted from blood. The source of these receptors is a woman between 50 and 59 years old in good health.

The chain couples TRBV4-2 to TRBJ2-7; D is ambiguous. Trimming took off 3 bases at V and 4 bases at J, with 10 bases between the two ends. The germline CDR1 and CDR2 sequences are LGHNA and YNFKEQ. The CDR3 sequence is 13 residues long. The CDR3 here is CASSHGFPYEQYF. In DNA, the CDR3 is TGTGCCAGCAGCCACGGGTTTCCGTACGAGCAGTACTTC.

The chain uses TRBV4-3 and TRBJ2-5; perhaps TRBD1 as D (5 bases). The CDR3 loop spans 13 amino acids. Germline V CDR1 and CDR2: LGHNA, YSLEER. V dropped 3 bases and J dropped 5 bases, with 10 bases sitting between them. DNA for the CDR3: TGCGCCAGCAGCCAGAACAGGTGGGAGACCCAGTACTTC. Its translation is CASSQNRWETQYF.

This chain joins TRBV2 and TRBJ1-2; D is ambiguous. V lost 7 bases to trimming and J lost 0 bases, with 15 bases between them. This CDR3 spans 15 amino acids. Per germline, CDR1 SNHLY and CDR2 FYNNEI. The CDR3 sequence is CASTPSIEANYGYTF. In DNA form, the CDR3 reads TGTGCCAGCACCCCCTCGATTGAAGCTAACTATGGCTACACCTTC. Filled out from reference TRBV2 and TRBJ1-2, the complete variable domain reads EPEVTQTPSHQVTQMGQEVILRCVPISNHLYFYWYRQILGQKVEFLVSFYNNEISEKSEIFDDQFSVERPDGSNFTLKIRSTKLEDSAMYFCASTPSIEANYGYTFGSGTRLTVV.

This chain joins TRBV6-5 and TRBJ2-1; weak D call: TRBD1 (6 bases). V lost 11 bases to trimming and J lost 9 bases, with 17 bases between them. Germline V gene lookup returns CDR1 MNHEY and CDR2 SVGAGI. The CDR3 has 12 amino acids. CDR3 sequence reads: CAGRDLGGEQFF. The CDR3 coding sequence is TGTGCCGGAAGGGACCTAGGGGGTGAGCAGTTCTTC.

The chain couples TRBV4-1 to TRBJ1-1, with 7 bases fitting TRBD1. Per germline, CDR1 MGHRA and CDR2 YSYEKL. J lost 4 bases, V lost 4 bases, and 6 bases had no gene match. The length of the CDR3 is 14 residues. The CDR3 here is CASSLSAGGTEAFF. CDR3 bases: TGCGCCAGCAGCCTAAGTGCAGGGGGCACTGAAGCTTTCTTT.

This chain's CDR3 is CASSQLGAGELFF. The CDR3 bases are TGCGCCAGCAGCCAACTTGGGGCCGGGGAGCTGTTTTTT. This chain connects TRBV4-1 to TRBJ2-2; D gene unclear. Germline V gene data show CDR1 as MGHRA and CDR2 as YSYEKL. This CDR3 region has 13 residues. The V end was cut by 2 bases, the J end by 6 bases, with 7 bases between.

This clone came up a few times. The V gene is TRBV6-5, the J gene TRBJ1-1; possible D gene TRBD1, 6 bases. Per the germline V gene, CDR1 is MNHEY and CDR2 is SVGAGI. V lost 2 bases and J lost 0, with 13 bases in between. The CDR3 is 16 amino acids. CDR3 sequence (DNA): TGTGCCAGCAGTTACGTGCCAGGGGATATGAACACTGAAGCTTTCTTT. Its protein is CASSYVPGDMNTEAFF.

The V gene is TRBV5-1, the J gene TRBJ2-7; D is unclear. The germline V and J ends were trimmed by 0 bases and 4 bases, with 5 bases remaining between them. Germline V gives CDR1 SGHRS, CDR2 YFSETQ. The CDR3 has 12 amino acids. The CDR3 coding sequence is TGCGCCAGCAGCTTGGAAGGGTACGAGCAGTACTTC. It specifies CASSLEGYEQYF.

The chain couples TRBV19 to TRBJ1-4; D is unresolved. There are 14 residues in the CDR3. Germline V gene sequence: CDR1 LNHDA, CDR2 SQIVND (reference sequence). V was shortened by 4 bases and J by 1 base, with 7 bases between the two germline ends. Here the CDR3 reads CASSKTKTNEKLFF. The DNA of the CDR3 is TGTGCCAGTAGTAAGACAAAAACTAATGAAAAACTGTTTTTT.

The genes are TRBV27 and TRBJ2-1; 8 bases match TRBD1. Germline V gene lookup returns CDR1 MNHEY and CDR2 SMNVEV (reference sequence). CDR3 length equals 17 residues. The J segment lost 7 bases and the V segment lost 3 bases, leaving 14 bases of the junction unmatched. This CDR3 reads CASSFYPRVQGANEQFF. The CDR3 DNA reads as TGTGCCAGCAGTTTTTATCCCAGGGTTCAGGGGGCAAATGAGCAGTTCTTC.

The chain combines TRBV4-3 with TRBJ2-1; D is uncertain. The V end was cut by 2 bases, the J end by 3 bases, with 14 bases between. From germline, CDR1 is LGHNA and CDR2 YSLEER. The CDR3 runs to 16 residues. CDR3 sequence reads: CASSQSWAGFYNEQFF. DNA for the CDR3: TGCGCCAGCAGCCAATCCTGGGCAGGTTTCTACAATGAGCAGTTCTTC.

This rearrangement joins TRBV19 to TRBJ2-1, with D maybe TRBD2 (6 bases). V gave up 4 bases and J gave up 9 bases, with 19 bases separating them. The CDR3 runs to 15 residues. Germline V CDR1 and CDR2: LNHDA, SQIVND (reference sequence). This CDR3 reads CASSREDAPSGEQFF. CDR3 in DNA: TGTGCCAGTAGTAGGGAGGACGCTCCATCTGGTGAGCAGTTCTTC.

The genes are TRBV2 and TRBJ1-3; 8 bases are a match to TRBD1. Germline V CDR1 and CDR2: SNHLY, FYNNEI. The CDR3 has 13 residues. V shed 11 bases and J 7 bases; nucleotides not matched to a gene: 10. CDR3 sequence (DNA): TGTGCCGGCACAGGGGGTTTCGCGAACACCATATATTTT. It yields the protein CAGTGGFANTIYF.

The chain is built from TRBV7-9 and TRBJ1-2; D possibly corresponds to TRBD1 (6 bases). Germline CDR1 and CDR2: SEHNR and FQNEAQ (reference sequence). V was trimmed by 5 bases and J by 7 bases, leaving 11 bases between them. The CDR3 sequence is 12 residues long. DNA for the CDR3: TGTGCCAGCAGCCCCTCCAGGGGTGGCTACACCTTC. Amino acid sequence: CASSPSRGGYTF.

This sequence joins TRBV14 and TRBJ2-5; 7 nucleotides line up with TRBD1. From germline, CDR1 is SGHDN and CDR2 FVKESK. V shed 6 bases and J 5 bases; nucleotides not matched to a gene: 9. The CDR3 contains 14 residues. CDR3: CASRPRGGRETQYF. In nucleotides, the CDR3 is TGTGCCAGCAGGCCAAGAGGGGGCAGGGAGACCCAGTACTTC.

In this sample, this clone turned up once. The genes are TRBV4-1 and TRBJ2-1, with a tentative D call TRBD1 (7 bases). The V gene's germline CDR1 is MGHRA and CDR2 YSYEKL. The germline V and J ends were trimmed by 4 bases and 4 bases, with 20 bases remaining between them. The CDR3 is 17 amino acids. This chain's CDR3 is CASSPGGGSAAYNEQFF. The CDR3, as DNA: TGCGCCAGCAGCCCTGGAGGGGGCTCGGCAGCATACAATGAGCAGTTCTTC.

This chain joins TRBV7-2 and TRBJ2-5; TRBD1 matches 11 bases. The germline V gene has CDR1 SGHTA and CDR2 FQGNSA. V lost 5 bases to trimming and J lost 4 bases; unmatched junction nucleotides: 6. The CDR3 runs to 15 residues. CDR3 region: CASSVGQGGVETQYF. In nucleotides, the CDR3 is TGTGCCAGCAGCGTGGGACAGGGGGGGGTAGAGACCCAGTACTTC.

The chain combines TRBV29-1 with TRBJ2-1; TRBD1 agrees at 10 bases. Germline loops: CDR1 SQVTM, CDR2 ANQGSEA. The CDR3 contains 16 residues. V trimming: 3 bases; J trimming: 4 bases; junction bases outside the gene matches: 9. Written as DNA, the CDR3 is TGCAGCGTTGAGTATCTGGACAGGGGGGGGTACAATGAGCAGTTCTTC. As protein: CSVEYLDRGGYNEQFF.

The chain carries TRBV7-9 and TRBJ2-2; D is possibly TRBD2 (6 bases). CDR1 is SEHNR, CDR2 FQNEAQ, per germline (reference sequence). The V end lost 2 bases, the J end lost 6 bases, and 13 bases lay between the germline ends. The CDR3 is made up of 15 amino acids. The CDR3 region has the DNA TGTGCCAGCAGCTTACCGGGACTCTCAGCCGGGGAGCTGTTTTTT. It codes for CASSLPGLSAGELFF.

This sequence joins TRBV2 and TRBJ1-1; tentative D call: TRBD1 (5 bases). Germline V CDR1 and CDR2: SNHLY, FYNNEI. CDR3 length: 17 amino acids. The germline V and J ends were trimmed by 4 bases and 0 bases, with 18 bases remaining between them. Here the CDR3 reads CASSGVGDSFMNTEAFF. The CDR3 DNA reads TGTGCCAGCAGTGGAGTGGGGGATTCTTTCATGAACACTGAAGCTTTCTTT.

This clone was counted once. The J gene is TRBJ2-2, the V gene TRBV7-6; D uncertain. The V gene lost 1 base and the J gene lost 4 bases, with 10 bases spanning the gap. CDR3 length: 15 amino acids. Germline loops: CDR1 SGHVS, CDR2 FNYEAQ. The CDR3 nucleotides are TGTGCCAGCAGCTTAGGGGGTAATCGCACCGGGGAGCTGTTTTTT. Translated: CASSLGGNRTGELFF.

The CDR3 here is CASSPAYQNRGTNSPLHF. CDR3 coding DNA: TGTGCCAGCAGCCCTGCATACCAAAACAGGGGGACCAATTCACCCCTCCACTTT. J is TRBJ1-6 and V is TRBV28, with 8 bases fitting TRBD1. The germline V gene encodes CDR1 MDHEN and CDR2 SYDVKM. Unmatched junction bases numbered 17, after V lost 6 bases and J lost 7 bases. CDR3 length: 18 amino acids.

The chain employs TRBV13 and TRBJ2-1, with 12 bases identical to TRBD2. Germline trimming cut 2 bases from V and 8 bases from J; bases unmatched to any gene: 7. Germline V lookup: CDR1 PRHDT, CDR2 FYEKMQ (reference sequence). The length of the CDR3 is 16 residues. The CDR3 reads CASSLTSGGTADEQFF. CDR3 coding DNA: TGTGCCAGCAGCTTAACTAGCGGGGGGACTGCCGATGAGCAGTTCTTC.

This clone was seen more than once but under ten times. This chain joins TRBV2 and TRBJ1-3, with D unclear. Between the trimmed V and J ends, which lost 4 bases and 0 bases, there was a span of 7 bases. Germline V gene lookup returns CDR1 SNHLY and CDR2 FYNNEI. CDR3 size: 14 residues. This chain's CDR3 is CASSVPISGNTIYF. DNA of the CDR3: TGTGCCAGCAGTGTCCCCATCTCTGGAAACACCATATATTTT.